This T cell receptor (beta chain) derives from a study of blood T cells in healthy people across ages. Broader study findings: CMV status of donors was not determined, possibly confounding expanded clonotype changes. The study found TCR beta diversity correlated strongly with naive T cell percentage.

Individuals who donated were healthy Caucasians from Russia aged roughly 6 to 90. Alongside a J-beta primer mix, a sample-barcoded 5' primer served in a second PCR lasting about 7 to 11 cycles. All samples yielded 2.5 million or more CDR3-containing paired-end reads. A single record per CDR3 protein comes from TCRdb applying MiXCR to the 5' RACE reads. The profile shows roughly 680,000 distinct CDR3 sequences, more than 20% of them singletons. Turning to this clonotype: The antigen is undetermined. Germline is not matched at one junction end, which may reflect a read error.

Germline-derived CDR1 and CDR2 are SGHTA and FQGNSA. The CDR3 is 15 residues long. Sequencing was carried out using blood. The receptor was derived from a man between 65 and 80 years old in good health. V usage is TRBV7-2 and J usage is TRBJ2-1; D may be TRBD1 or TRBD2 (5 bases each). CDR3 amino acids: CASSLGGPSNNEQFF. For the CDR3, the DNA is TGTGCCAGCAGCTTAGGGGGACCCTCCAACAATGAGCAGTTCTTC.